This section outlines one T cell receptor beta chain sequence together with its context. This clone was found once. It lacks a known antigen. One base away there is no much larger clone; base qualities are not given. The data belong to a study of OX40 agonist ivuxolimab in advanced cancers. Describing the broader study: Ivuxolimab was a fully human IgG2 agonistic monoclonal antibody targeting the costimulatory receptor OX40 (CD134). The point of sequencing TCRbeta in the periphery was to test whether ivuxolimab changed TCR sequence diversity and drove clonal T-cell expansion. Intravenous ivuxolimab was administered to patients every 2 weeks at six dose levels: 0.01, 0.1, 0.3, 1.5, 3 and 10 mg/kg. Among the roughly 50 dose-escalation patients, some 19 had hepatocellular carcinoma, around 15 melanoma, 9 renal cell carcinoma and 9 head and neck cancer. The paper reports the monotherapy dose-escalation portion (N of about 56 patients) of the phase I ivuxolimab trial. Partial responses were achieved by three dose-escalation patients, of whom one had hepatocellular carcinoma and two had cutaneous melanoma. In the dose-escalation cohort, 75% to 90% of patients were male, and the mean age was 60 years with a range of roughly 23 to 79. Patients were allowed to have had prior anti-PD-1, anti-PD-L1 or anti-CTLA-4 therapy, and roughly 40% of the dose-escalation patients had been treated with checkpoint inhibitors. Overall study outcomes, separate from this receptor: In the 0.1-3.0 mg/kg groups, partial responders were among the patients with the lowest normalized peripheral clonal expansion, particularly in CD8+ T cells. At doses of 0.1 to 3.0 mg/kg, clonal expansion of both CD4+ and CD8+ blood T cells was observed from baseline to week 6. Low levels of normalized T-cell clonal expansion were also seen in some patients who did not respond. Antigen specificity was not determined for the clonally expanded peripheral T cells. After ivuxolimab, more expanded clones were found on average in CD8+ T cells than in CD4+ T cells.

The CDR3, from cysteine to phenylalanine, totals 15 residues. Only the CDR3 DNA stays, 45 bases, in frame from base 1. Patients with autoimmune disease history or receiving systemic immunosuppression were excluded from the trial. Peripheral blood for TCR sequencing was drawn from every dose cohort at baseline, at cycle 4 day 1 and at cycle 7 day 1. The samples were drawn from a first-in-human, open-label, multicenter phase I dose-escalation trial of ivuxolimab. The trial enrolled adults with locally advanced or metastatic head and neck squamous cell, hepatocellular, melanoma or renal cell carcinoma. Before TCR sequencing, CD4+ and CD8+ T cells were separately sorted from peripheral blood. Genomic DNA was isolated from the sorted cells so that the TCRbeta CDR3 region could be sequenced. The immunoSEQ Assay was used for sequencing of TCRbeta CDR3 regions. TCRdb limited this immuneACCESS table to in-frame rearrangements with V and J called. A share of clones is missing; checked studies link under half to unresolved V genes, and the rest is unexplained. Within this sample are over 55,000 clones, with just under 90% of them counted one time only. Of the sample, 1.5% to 2% falls within the top ten clones.

The clonotype was recovered from an adult with an advanced solid tumor such as melanoma, head and neck, liver or kidney cancer. Source: CD4+ or CD8+ T cells sorted from blood, taken in a trial of the OX40 agonist ivuxolimab. The chain is made from TRBV21-1 and TRBJ2-7; TRBD1 reflects the table's D call only, with no check against the DNA. TRBV21-1 constitutes a pseudogene. The CDR3: CASSKAGGRYYEQYF. In nucleotides, the sequence is TGTGCCAGCAGCAAAGCAGGGGGCCGTTACTACGAGCAGTACTTC.